This record concerns one TCR beta chain sequence. What it binds is not known. Following RNA extraction, reverse transcription yielded cDNA that acted as the sequencing template. Repertoires were generated with immunoSEQ multiplex PCR, while TCRdb's copy carries only in-frame clones and drops some. The sample includes roughly 120,000 clones, 50% to 55% seen only once; the top ten take 0.46%. Specified treatment: oral pan-JAK inhibitor, 5-10 mg twice daily. The data belong to a study of CD8+ T cells in alopecia areata. Study observations and caveats: While patients received tofacitinib, many expanded lesional clones remained present in scalp and blood. Scalp clonality, together with expanded CD8+ clones among the top 100, fell significantly with tofacitinib.

The CDR3 is 12 amino acids. The germline V gene has CDR1 MGHDK and CDR2 SYGVNS. The V end lost 8 bases, the J end lost 5 bases, and 12 bases lay between the germline ends. The sample was CD4+ T cells sorted from blood, taken at week 4, from a patient treated with tofacitinib. The genes are TRBV25-1 and TRBJ1-1, with a weak D call TRBD1 (5 bases). This TCR derives from a human donor with alopecia areata. This chain's CDR3 is CASRIRGTEAFF. CDR3 coding DNA: TGTGCCAGCCGAATTCGGGGGACTGAAGCTTTCTTT.